This T cell receptor beta chain was observed in a study of T-cell memory formation after mild COVID-19. The authors produced TCR alpha and TCR beta cDNA libraries with sample barcodes and UMIs by 5'RACE using constant-segment primers. One entry per CDR3 protein, called by TCRdb with MiXCR from the 5' RACE reads. Here the sample spans about 390,000 distinct CDR3 sequences, approximately 15% being singletons. Trimming shortened V by 5 bases and J by 6 bases, and 9 bases separated the two germline ends. Germline V lookup: CDR1 MNHEY, CDR2 SVGEGT. The CDR3 sequence is 12 residues long. The sample consisted of PBMCs or a T cell subset sorted from them (not recorded which). V and J are TRBV6-2 or TRBV6-3 and TRBJ2-3; D is unclear. The receptor was isolated from a man aged 18 to 35 who had mild COVID-19 (a few samples of this study predate the infection). Cell type and time point are not known. The CDR3 loop reads CASSPTVDTQYF. CDR3 DNA: TGTGCCAGCAGTCCTACGGTGGATACGCAGTATTTT.